This T cell receptor (beta chain) was recorded in a study of PD-1 blockade in classical Hodgkin lymphoma. Study background: Patients got intravenous nivolumab 3 mg/kg every 2 weeks. Study-level findings and limits: Researchers reported that CD4+ TCR diversity, though not CD8+, rose significantly by C4D1. Reported baseline diversity: healthy donors highest, relapsed/refractory patients lowest. The authors excluded patients who started nivolumab under 1 year after ASCT.

Brentuximab vedotin exposure varied among the patients, all of whom had relapsed after autologous stem cell transplantation. Worth noting for this clone: Its specificity is not known.

Between the trimmed V and J ends, which lost 3 bases and 10 bases, there was a span of 10 bases. Germline V gene lookup returns CDR1 LNHDA and CDR2 SQIVND (reference sequence). The CDR3 covers 13 residues. Libraries were prepared by immunoSEQ multiplex PCR; TCRdb keeps only in-frame clonotypes and omits some of them. The data contain tens of thousands of clones, about 87% of them singletons. J is TRBJ1-6 and V is TRBV19; D gene ambiguous. Sample: peripheral blood mononuclear cells (PBMCs), taken at baseline. This clonotype was sampled from a human donor with classical Hodgkin lymphoma. As DNA, the CDR3 is TGTGCCAGTAGTATTAGGCTCGCCTCACCCCTCCACTTT. Encoded protein: CASSIRLASPLHF.